This T cell receptor beta chain was observed in a study of blood T cell repertoires in COVID-19. Study context: Acute-phase and convalescent COVID-19 samples originated in the United States, Italy and Spain. PBMCs, B-cell-depleted T cells, or T cells were the source of the cDNA or gDNA that made up the material.

Profiled with immunoSEQ multiplex PCR; TCRdb holds only in-frame clones, not every one. The sample records some 220,000 clones, 65% to 90% being singletons. Followed over time, Seattle patients had been enrolled while infection was active. Per the germline V gene, CDR1 is SGHTA and CDR2 is FQGTGA. CDR3 length equals 13 residues. The V and J ends lost 4 bases and 0 bases respectively, with 6 bases between them. Sequenced: peripheral blood. The chain employs TRBV7-3 and TRBJ1-1; D not certain. This receptor was taken from a man aged 50 to 59 with COVID-19, enrolled during active disease. Written as DNA, the CDR3 is TGTGCCAGCAGCTCTGACATGAACACTGAAGCTTTCTTT. This gives the protein CASSSDMNTEAFF.